Reported below is one T cell receptor (beta chain). Its matching antigen is unknown. This sample's RNA came from whole unsorted tissue. Donors were chemotherapy-naive, newly diagnosed lung cancer surgical patients in China, August–late 2014. The data originate from a study of tumor and adjacent non-tumor tissue in lung cancer. TCRbeta libraries were built with three rounds of nested PCR, modified from ARM-PCR. TCRdb called the multiplex PCR reads again in MiXCR, with one record for every CDR3 protein. The sample holds about 200,000 distinct CDR3 sequences, 70% to 75% seen once. V lost 6 bases, J lost 1 base, and 15 bases lay in between. This CDR3 contains 15 residues. Per germline, CDR1 MNHNY and CDR2 SVGAGI (reference sequence). Study-wide results and limits: Significantly higher TCR diversity was found in tumor than normal lung.

The source of this sequence is a man in his sixties with non-small cell lung cancer. The sample was lung tumor tissue. This chain joins TRBV6-6 and TRBJ1-2, with D perhaps TRBD1 (5 bases). CDR3 sequence: CASRAGTGGNYGYTF. CDR3 coding DNA: TGTGCCAGCAGGGCGGGGACGGGGGGTAACTATGGCTACACCTTC.